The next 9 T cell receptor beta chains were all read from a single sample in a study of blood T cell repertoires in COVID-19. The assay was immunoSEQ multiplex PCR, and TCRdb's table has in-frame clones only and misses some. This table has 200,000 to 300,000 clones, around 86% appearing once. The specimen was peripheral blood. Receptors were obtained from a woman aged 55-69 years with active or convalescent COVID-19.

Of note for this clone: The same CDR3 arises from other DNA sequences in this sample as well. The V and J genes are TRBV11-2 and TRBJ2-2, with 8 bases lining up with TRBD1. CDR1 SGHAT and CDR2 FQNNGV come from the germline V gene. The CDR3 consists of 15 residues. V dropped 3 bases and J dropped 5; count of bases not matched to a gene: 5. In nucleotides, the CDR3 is TGTGCCAGCAGCTTGGGGAACAGGGGGACCGGGGAGCTGTTTTTT. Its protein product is CASSLGNRGTGELFF.

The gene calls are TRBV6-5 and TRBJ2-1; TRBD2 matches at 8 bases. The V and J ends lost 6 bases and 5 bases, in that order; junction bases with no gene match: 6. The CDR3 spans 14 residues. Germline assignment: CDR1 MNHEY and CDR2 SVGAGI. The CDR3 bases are TGTGCCAGCAGGGCGGGACTAGGAAACAATGAGCAGTTCTTC. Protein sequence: CASRAGLGNNEQFF.

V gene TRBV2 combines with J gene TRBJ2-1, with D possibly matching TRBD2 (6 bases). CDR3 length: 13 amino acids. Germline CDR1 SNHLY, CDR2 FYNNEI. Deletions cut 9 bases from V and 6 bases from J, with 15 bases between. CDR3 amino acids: CARHRSGSNEQFF. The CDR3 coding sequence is TGTGCCAGGCACAGGTCCGGGAGCAATGAGCAGTTCTTC.

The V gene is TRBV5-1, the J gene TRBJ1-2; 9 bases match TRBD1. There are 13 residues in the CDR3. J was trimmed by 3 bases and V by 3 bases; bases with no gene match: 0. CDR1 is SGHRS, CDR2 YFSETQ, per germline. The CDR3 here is CASSWDRDYGYTF. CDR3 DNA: TGCGCCAGCAGCTGGGACAGGGACTATGGCTACACCTTC.

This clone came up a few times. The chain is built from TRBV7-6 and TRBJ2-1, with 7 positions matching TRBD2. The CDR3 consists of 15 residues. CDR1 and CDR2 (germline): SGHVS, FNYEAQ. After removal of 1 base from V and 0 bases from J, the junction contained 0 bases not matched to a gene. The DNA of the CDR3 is TGTGCCAGCAGCTTAGAGCGGGGCTCCTACAATGAGCAGTTCTTC. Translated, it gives CASSLERGSYNEQFF.

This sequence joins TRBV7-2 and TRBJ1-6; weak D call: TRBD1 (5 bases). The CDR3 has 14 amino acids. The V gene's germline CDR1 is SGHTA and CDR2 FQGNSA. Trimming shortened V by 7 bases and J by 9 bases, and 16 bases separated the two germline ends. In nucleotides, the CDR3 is TGTGCCAGCAATCGGGGGGGGAAGGCTTCACCCCTCCACTTT. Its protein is CASNRGGKASPLHF.

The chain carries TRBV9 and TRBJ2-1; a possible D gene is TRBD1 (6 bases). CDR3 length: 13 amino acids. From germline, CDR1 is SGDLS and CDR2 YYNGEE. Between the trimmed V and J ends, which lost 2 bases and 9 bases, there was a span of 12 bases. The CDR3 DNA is TGTGCCAGCAGCGTCCCAGGGGATGGTGAGCAGTTCTTC. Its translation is CASSVPGDGEQFF. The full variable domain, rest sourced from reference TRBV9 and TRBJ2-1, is DSGVTQTPKHLITATGQRVTLRCSPRSGDLSVYWYQQSLDQGLQFLIQYYNGEERAKGNILERFSAQQFPDLHSELNLSSLELGDSALYFCASSVPGDGEQFFGPGTRLTVL.

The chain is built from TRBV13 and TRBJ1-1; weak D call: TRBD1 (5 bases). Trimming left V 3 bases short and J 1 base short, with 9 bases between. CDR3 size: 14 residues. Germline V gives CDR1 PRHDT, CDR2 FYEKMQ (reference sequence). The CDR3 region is CASSFQGGNTEAFF. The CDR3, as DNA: TGTGCCAGCAGCTTCCAGGGAGGGAACACTGAAGCTTTCTTT.

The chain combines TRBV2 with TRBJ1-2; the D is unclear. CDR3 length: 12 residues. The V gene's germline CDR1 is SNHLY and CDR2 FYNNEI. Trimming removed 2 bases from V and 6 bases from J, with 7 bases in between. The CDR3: CASSELLNGYTF. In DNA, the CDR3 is TGTGCCAGCAGTGAACTCTTAAATGGCTACACCTTC.